The 18 T cell receptor beta chains below all came from one sample that was sequenced in a study of T cells in Graves' hyperthyroidism and ophthalmopathy. TCR beta CDR3 regions were amplified from RNA transcripts. First-round RT-PCR with HTBI primers amplified the TCR CDR3 region. TCRdb itself ran the multiplex PCR reads through MiXCR, one entry per CDR3 protein. The table includes hundreds of thousands of distinct CDR3 sequences, about 16% detected once. Sequences were obtained from blood. These TCRs come from a woman aged 18-29 years with Graves' ophthalmopathy.

This clonotype was recorded many times. The chain links TRBV7-9 to TRBJ1-2, with 8 bases aligning to TRBD1. Germline CDR1 reads SEHNR; CDR2 reads FQNEAQ (reference sequence). Trimming removed 5 bases from V and 8 bases from J; junction bases left unmatched: 13. The CDR3 runs 15 residues. The CDR3 nucleotides are TGTGCCAGCAGCACCTGGGACAGGCCTTCGGAAGGCTACACCTTC. It yields the protein CASSTWDRPSEGYTF.

This clonotype was observed many times. V gene TRBV3-1 combines with J gene TRBJ1-1; tentatively, D is TRBD1 (5 bases). The germline V gene has CDR1 LGHDT and CDR2 YNNKEL (reference sequence). The V gene lost 0 bases and the J gene lost 4 bases, with 12 bases spanning the gap. The CDR3 contains 15 residues. The CDR3 spells CASSQDLQGGTEAFF. The CDR3, as DNA: TGTGCCAGCAGCCAAGATCTTCAGGGCGGCACTGAAGCTTTCTTT.

This clonotype was recorded at least ten times. The chain uses TRBV12-3 or TRBV12-4 and TRBJ1-3; D uncertain. V was clipped by 0 bases and J by 5 bases, with 8 bases between them. CDR3 size: 14 residues. CDR3 amino acids: CASSLASIRNTIYF. The DNA for the CDR3 is TGTGCCAGCAGTTTAGCCTCAATTAGAAACACCATATATTTT.

In its sample, this clonotype was seen many times. The V gene is TRBV9, the J gene TRBJ2-1; 8 bases agree with TRBD2. Losses at the gene ends were 4 bases for V and 3 bases for J; bases not matched to a gene: 3. The CDR3 is made up of 14 amino acids. Germline V gives CDR1 SGDLS, CDR2 YYNGEE. CDR3: CASSWSGSYNEQFF. DNA of the CDR3: TGTGCCAGCAGCTGGAGCGGGAGCTACAATGAGCAGTTCTTC.

Many counts were recorded for this clonotype. The gene calls are TRBV12-3 or TRBV12-4 and TRBJ2-5; 8 bases map to TRBD2. This CDR3 region has 14 residues. V lost 5 bases and J lost 3; bases outside the gene matches: 5. The CDR3 reads CASSQKAGEETQYF. The CDR3 region has the DNA TGTGCCAGCAGTCAAAAAGCGGGAGAAGAGACCCAGTACTTC.

This clonotype was seen a single time. This chain uses TRBV7-9 with TRBJ2-6, with D unclear. From germline, CDR1 is SEHNR and CDR2 FQNEAQ (reference sequence). The CDR3 length is 20 residues. The V end lost 3 bases, the J end lost 1 base, and 22 bases lay between the germline ends. The CDR3, as DNA: TGTGCCAGCAGCTTGAATCCCTTGGACGGAGATGATTCTGGGGCCAACGTCCTGACTTTC. Amino acid sequence: CASSLNPLDGDDSGANVLTF.

Only a few counts were recorded for this clonotype. The rearrangement links TRBV5-8 to TRBJ2-3; D is perhaps TRBD1 (5 bases). Germline V lookup: CDR1 SGHTS, CDR2 YDEGEE. V was clipped by 2 bases and J by 1 base, with 11 bases between them. The CDR3 sequence is 15 residues long. Here the CDR3 reads CASSLVGRGTDTQYF. CDR3 in DNA: TGTGCCAGCAGCTTAGTGGGGCGAGGCACAGATACGCAGTATTTT.

This clonotype was picked up many times. The gene calls are TRBV11-2 and TRBJ2-3; D may be TRBD1 (6 bases). Germline V gene sequence: CDR1 SGHAT, CDR2 FQNNGV. Trimming removed 1 base at V and 5 bases at J, with 13 bases between. The CDR3 length is 15 residues. In DNA, the CDR3 is TGTGCCAGCAGCTTAGGGGGGCTAGCACTAGATACGCAGTATTTT. Translated: CASSLGGLALDTQYF.

This clonotype was detected ten times or more. This chain uses TRBV19 with TRBJ2-7, with 7 bases matching TRBD2. The germline gives CDR1 LNHDA, CDR2 SQIVND (reference sequence). The J segment lost 3 bases and the V segment lost 7 bases, leaving 0 bases of the junction unmatched. The CDR3 extends over 11 amino acids. CDR3 nucleotides: TGTGCCAGTAAGCGGGGCTACGAGCAGTACTTC. Translation gives CASKRGYEQYF. Supplemented by reference TRBV19 and TRBJ2-7, the full variable domain reads DGGITQSPKYLFRKEGQNVTLSCEQNLNHDAMYWYRQDPGQGLRLIYYSQIVNDFQKGDIAEGYSVSREKKESFPLTVTSAQKNPTAFYLCASKRGYEQYFGPGTRLTVT.

Only a few counts were recorded for this clonotype. A much larger clone differs from this one at a single base, so this may be a read error. This chain links TRBV28 with TRBJ2-5, with 9 positions matching TRBD2. CDR1 is MDHEN, CDR2 SYDVKM, per germline. The CDR3 has 14 amino acids. Trimming cost V 2 bases and J 7 bases; bases outside gene matches: 5. The CDR3 nucleotides are TGTGCCAGCAGTTTACGCGGGGGGGAAGGGACCCAGTACTTC. Translated, it gives CASSLRGGEGTQYF.

In its sample, this clonotype was seen many times. The rearrangement joins TRBV6-1 to TRBJ2-1; 9 bases fit TRBD2. The CDR3 runs 14 residues. Germline trimming cut 10 bases from V and 7 bases from J; bases unmatched to any gene: 11. Looked up from germline, CDR1 is MNHNS and CDR2 is SASEGT. Here the CDR3 reads CAIRTNSGRNEQFF. For the CDR3, the DNA is TGTGCCATCCGTACTAATAGCGGGAGAAATGAGCAGTTCTTC.

At least ten counts were recorded for this clonotype. V and J are TRBV19 and TRBJ2-1, with 14 bases aligning to TRBD2. Germline assignment: CDR1 LNHDA and CDR2 SQIVND (reference sequence). Trimming took 5 bases from V and 9 from J; bases not matched to a gene: 9. The CDR3 spans 16 residues. In nucleotides, the CDR3 is TGTGCCAGTAGTCCCCAGGGACTAGCGGGAGAAGGTGAGCAGTTCTTC. Its translation: CASSPQGLAGEGEQFF.

In its sample, this clonotype was seen a few times. J is TRBJ2-5 and V is TRBV20-1; 11 nucleotides agree with TRBD2. With V trimmed by 0 bases and J by 0 bases, 6 bases remained unmatched. CDR3 length: 17 amino acids. Germline CDR1 reads DFQATT; CDR2 reads SNEGSKA (reference sequence). CDR3 in amino acids: CSAREPPSGGYQETQYF. In DNA, the CDR3 is TGCAGTGCTAGAGAACCACCTAGCGGGGGGTACCAAGAGACCCAGTACTTC.

The chain recombines TRBV25-1 with TRBJ2-2, with 7 bases lining up with TRBD2. CDR3 length: 18 residues. Germline CDR1 MGHDK, CDR2 SYGVNS. V trimming: 1 base; J trimming: 0 bases; junction bases outside the gene matches: 8. DNA of the CDR3: TGTGCCAGCAGTGAATCGGGGCGGGGGAGCCCGAACACCGGGGAGCTGTTTTTT. Its protein product is CASSESGRGSPNTGELFF.

This clonotype was counted ten times or more. The V and J genes are TRBV27 and TRBJ1-2; no reliable D call. V lost 6 bases and J 4 bases, leaving 15 bases between the germline ends. The CDR3 has 14 residues. Germline V gene lookup returns CDR1 MNHEY and CDR2 SMNVEV (reference sequence). This CDR3 reads CASSPDGLGYGYTF. The CDR3 nucleotides are TGTGCCAGCAGCCCGGACGGGTTAGGCTATGGCTACACCTTC.

This clonotype was counted ten times or more. The junction and the germline gene differ at one end; a read error may be behind it. The rearrangement joins TRBV6-5 to TRBJ2-3; D is unresolved. The germline gives CDR1 MNHEY, CDR2 SVGAGI. CDR3 length: 16 residues. This CDR3 reads CASSYSSRSNTNTQYF. Here the CDR3 DNA reads TGTGCCAGCAGTTACTCGTCTCGTTCTAACACAAATACGCAGTATTTT.

This clonotype was recorded many times. The rearrangement joins TRBV18 to TRBJ1-5, with 7 positions matching TRBD1. Germline V CDR1 and CDR2: KGHSH, LQKENI. CDR3 length equals 15 residues. Trimming took 3 bases from V and 6 from J; bases not matched to a gene: 8. CDR3 nucleotide sequence: TGTGCCAGCTCACCGGGGGCAGGGGGTTTTCAGCCCCAGCATTTT. This codes for CASSPGAGGFQPQHF.

This clonotype was seen once. The chain links TRBV9 to TRBJ2-1, with 9 bases identical to TRBD1. The junction had 6 bases not matched to a gene; V was cut back by 4 bases and J by 4 bases. This CDR3 comprises 15 residues. The germline CDR1 and CDR2 sequences are SGDLS and YYNGEE. The CDR3 loop is CASSPGTGLYNEQFF. For the CDR3, the DNA is TGTGCCAGCAGCCCCGGGACAGGGCTGTACAATGAGCAGTTCTTC.